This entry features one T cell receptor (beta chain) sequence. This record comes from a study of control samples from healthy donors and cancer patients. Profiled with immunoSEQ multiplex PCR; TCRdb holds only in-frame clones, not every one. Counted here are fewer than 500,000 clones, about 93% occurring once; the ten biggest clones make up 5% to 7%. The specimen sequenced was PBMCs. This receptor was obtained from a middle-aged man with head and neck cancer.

The CDR3 DNA reads TGTGCCAGCAGGCTGGCGGGGACAGTAAACGACGAGCAGTACTTC. As protein: CASRLAGTVNDEQYF. The rearrangement joins TRBV11-1 to TRBJ2-7; weak D call: TRBD1 (7 bases). CDR1 and CDR2 from the germline V gene are SGHAT and FQDESV (reference sequence). V dropped 6 bases and J dropped 5 bases, with 20 bases sitting between them. This CDR3 is 15 amino acids long.